This entry concerns a single T cell receptor (beta chain). The germline V gene encodes CDR1 ENHRY and CDR2 SYGVKD. The CDR3 is 13 amino acids. V was clipped by 0 bases and J by 4 bases, with 6 bases between them. This record comes from a study of T cells in Graves' hyperthyroidism and ophthalmopathy. Study as a whole: Once the initial diagnosis was made, peripheral blood was obtained before any treatment.

RNA transcripts yielded amplified TCR beta CDR3 regions. When the TCR CDR3 underwent first-round RT-PCR, the HTBI primer set was used. MiXCR, applied by TCRdb to the multiplex PCR reads, yields one record per CDR3 protein. The sample has a few hundred thousand distinct CDR3 sequences, 16% seen once; the top ten hold under 3.5%. The chain carries TRBV10-3 and TRBJ1-2; D not resolved. This clonotype was sampled from a woman in her thirties or forties with Graves' ophthalmopathy. Sequenced sample: blood. CDR3 nucleotide sequence: TGTGCCATCAGTGAGTCGGAGACCTATGGCTACACCTTC. It yields the protein CAISESETYGYTF.